What follows is one T cell receptor (beta chain) and its context. One end of the junction is discordant with germline, which a read error may explain. The entry originates in a study of tumor-infiltrating lymphocytes in primary liver carcinoma. The CDR3 is 15 amino acids. The germline V gene encodes CDR1 LGHNA and CDR2 YNFKEQ. From roughly 470 ng total RNA, TCR beta cDNA was generated with a primer in the constant region. Sequencing libraries for TCR beta derived from three nested multiplex PCR rounds that used slightly modified ARM-PCR. PCR rounds one and two used TRBV1-TRBV30 forward primers with a C-beta reverse primer for 10 cycles each. TCRdb re-derived calls from the multiplex PCR reads in MiXCR, one entry per CDR3 protein. The sample lists over 100,000 distinct CDR3 sequences; around 70% were seen once. Co-extracted RNA and DNA came from 20-30 mg of unsorted bulk tissue. No patient had received treatment, and all had chronic HBV infection.

The receptor was derived from a woman aged 55-69 years with primary liver carcinoma and hepatitis B virus infection. What was sequenced was tumor-adjacent normal liver tissue. The rearrangement joins TRBV4-2 to TRBJ2-2; D gene unclear. The CDR3 sequence: CAGSRVVAATGELFF. The CDR3 bases are TGTGCCGGCAGCCGAGTTGTAGCAGCCACCGGGGAGCTGTTTTTT.